The entry below gives a single TCR beta chain sequence along with its context. The antigen is not known. This sample is drawn from a study of cytomegalovirus exposure and HLA in healthy donors. The PCR contained 60 Vbeta and 13 Jbeta primers. TCRdb's table, derived via immunoSEQ multiplex PCR, lists solely in-frame clones and lacks some. This table has approximately 90,000 clones, just under 70% appearing once. Despite likely unrecorded immune exposures, the donors were nominally healthy at the time of sampling. CDR3 length: 15 residues. Trimming took 4 bases from V and 7 from J; bases not matched to a gene: 8. Germline V gene lookup returns CDR1 SEHNR and CDR2 FQNEAQ (reference sequence). Study-wide findings and caveats: The productive fraction for most TCR beta V segments was about 90% or about 30% in an earlier analysis.

The clonotype comes from a woman aged 50 to 65 in good health and CMV-seropositive. The chain uses TRBV7-9 and TRBJ1-5; 9 nucleotides match TRBD1. The sample consisted of PBMCs. CDR3 protein: CASSSYRGREQPQHF. Written as DNA, the CDR3 is TGTGCCAGCAGCTCATACAGGGGGCGCGAACAGCCCCAGCATTTT.